The sequence of this T cell receptor beta chain was determined in a study of blood T cell repertoires in COVID-19. The method was immunoSEQ multiplex PCR; TCRdb's version includes in-frame clones alone and lacks a portion of them. The sample includes 45,000 to 65,000 clones, about four fifths of them seen just once. The clonotype was recovered from a human donor in a cohort sampled during active COVID-19. Sequencing input: peripheral blood.

In nucleotides, the CDR3 is TGCGCCAGCAGTGAGGCTAGCGGTTACAATGAGCAGTTCTTC. Translation gives CASSEASGYNEQFF. The chain is built from TRBV10-1 and TRBJ2-1; TRBD2 aligns across 7 bases. The ends lost 2 bases at V and 4 bases at J; junction bases unmatched: 2. The germline gives CDR1 WNHNN, CDR2 SYGVQD (reference sequence). The CDR3 contains 14 residues.